Following are 23 T cell receptor beta chains from one sample sequenced in a study of regulatory T cells in long-lasting Graves disease. Arm-PCR of CDR3 regions and iRepertoire HTBI primers were the basis on which TCR beta libraries were built. MiXCR, applied by TCRdb to the multiplex PCR reads, yields one record per CDR3 protein. This sample has 300,000 to 400,000 distinct CDR3 sequences, with 15% to 20% found just once. Regarding time point: newly diagnosed GD, antithyroid drugs for less than 3 months. The TCR library was made from RNA that had been extracted from PBMCs in TRIzol. This sample comprised peripheral blood mononuclear cells (PBMCs), obtained at new diagnosis, from a patient treated with antithyroid drugs. Receptor source: a female donor with Graves disease.

This clonotype was counted only a few times. The junction and the germline gene differ at one end; a read error may be behind it. The genes are TRBV20-1 and TRBJ1-1; possibly TRBD1 for D (5 bases). The CDR3 is made up of 12 amino acids. From germline, CDR1 is DFQATT and CDR2 SNEGSKA (reference sequence). CDR3 in amino acids: CSAGGGNPEAFF. Here the CDR3 DNA reads TGCAGTGCCGGGGGAGGGAACCCTGAAGCTTTCTTT.

This clonotype was found many times. The chain is built from TRBV14 and TRBJ1-1; D gene ambiguous. Per germline, CDR1 SGHDN and CDR2 FVKESK. The germline V and J ends were trimmed by 8 bases and 7 bases, with 14 bases remaining between them. The CDR3 runs to 12 residues. CDR3 DNA: TGTGCCAGCGGTGCCGGGATCCTTGAAGCTTTCTTT. Translation: CASGAGILEAFF. Complete variable domain (other parts from reference TRBV14 and TRBJ1-1): EAGVTQFPSHSVIEKGQTVTLRCDPISGHDNLYWYRRVMGKEIKFLLHFVKESKQDESGMPNNRFLAERTGGTYSTLKVQPAELEDSGVYFCASGAGILEAFFGQGTRLTVV.

The J gene is TRBJ2-1, the V gene TRBV5-1; 9 bases are a match to TRBD2. J lost 4 bases, V lost 0 bases, and 17 bases had no gene match. This CDR3 is built from 20 residues. The V gene's germline CDR1 is SGHRS and CDR2 YFSETQ. The CDR3 protein is CASSLVVTGLAGEVYNEQFF. CDR3 in DNA: TGCGCCAGCAGCTTGGTAGTAACGGGACTAGCAGGGGAGGTTTACAATGAGCAGTTCTTC. Together with reference TRBV5-1 and TRBJ2-1, the CDR3 gives the full variable domain: KAGVTQTPRYLIKTRGQQVTLSCSPISGHRSVSWYQQTPGQGLQFLFEYFSETQRNKGNFPGRFSGRQFSNSRSEMNVSTLELGDSALYLCASSLVVTGLAGEVYNEQFFGPGTRLTVL.

In its sample, this clonotype was seen many times. The chain is built from TRBV20-1 and TRBJ1-5; D might be TRBD1 (6 bases). The germline gives CDR1 DFQATT, CDR2 SNEGSKA (reference sequence). The CDR3 is 13 amino acids. V gave up 1 base and J gave up 11 bases, with 15 bases separating them. CDR3 protein: CSARGEGGVSQHF. CDR3 nucleotide sequence: TGCAGTGCTAGAGGGGAGGGGGGAGTGTCCCAGCATTTT.

This clonotype came up many times. The gene calls are TRBV6-1 and TRBJ2-3; 10 bases agree with TRBD1. CDR3 length: 15 amino acids. The J segment lost 4 bases and the V segment lost 7 bases, leaving 8 bases of the junction unmatched. Germline CDR1 MNHNS, CDR2 SASEGT. The CDR3 DNA is TGTGCCAGCACCCGGACAGGGGGGATCCCAGATACGCAGTATTTT. Its translation is CASTRTGGIPDTQYF.

This clonotype was picked up many times. The chain carries TRBV20-1 and TRBJ2-5; 9 bases agree with TRBD1. CDR3 size: 12 residues. V lost 8 bases, J lost 2 bases, and 3 bases stayed unmatched. Germline V gene lookup returns CDR1 DFQATT and CDR2 SNEGSKA (reference sequence). The CDR3 DNA is TGCAGTCCCGGACAGGGGCAAGAGACCCAGTACTTC. Amino acids: CSPGQGQETQYF.

This clonotype was observed at least ten times. This chain links TRBV11-2 with TRBJ2-1; TRBD2 agrees at 8 bases. The CDR3 extends over 18 amino acids. CDR1 is SGHAT and CDR2 is FQNNGV in the germline V gene. V lost 1 base to trimming and J lost 2 bases; unmatched junction nucleotides: 10. The chain's CDR3 is CASSLVQLSGSTYNEQFF. For the CDR3, the DNA is TGTGCCAGCAGCTTAGTCCAACTAAGCGGGAGTACCTACAATGAGCAGTTCTTC.

This chain links TRBV28 with TRBJ1-2; 9 bases fit TRBD1. The CDR3 contains 15 residues. V lost 4 bases to trimming and J lost 2 bases; unmatched junction nucleotides: 5. Per the germline V gene, CDR1 is MDHEN and CDR2 is SYDVKM. The CDR3 is CASSSQTGGNYGYTF. The CDR3 coding sequence is TGTGCCAGCAGTTCTCAAACAGGGGGCAACTATGGCTACACCTTC.

This clonotype was seen repeatedly, ten times or more. The chain employs TRBV11-2 and TRBJ2-7; no clear D gene. There are 14 residues in the CDR3. V was pared by 4 bases and J by 4 bases, with 14 bases between. CDR1 and CDR2 from the germline V gene are SGHAT and FQNNGV. The CDR3, as DNA: TGTGCCAGCAGCTCCATCCCCCAAGCTTACGAGCAGTACTTC. It codes for CASSSIPQAYEQYF. Full variable domain (missing parts from reference TRBV11-2 and TRBJ2-7): EAGVAQSPRYKIIEKRQSVAFWCNPISGHATLYWYQQILGQGPKLLIQFQNNGVVDDSQLPKDRFSAERLKGVDSTLKIQPAKLEDSAVYLCASSSIPQAYEQYFGPGTRLTVT.

There are many counts of this clonotype. The chain uses TRBV12-3 or TRBV12-4 and TRBJ2-7, with 7 bases that match TRBD2. CDR3 length: 14 amino acids. The V and J ends lost 3 bases and 4 bases, in that order; junction bases with no gene match: 6. The CDR3 protein is CASSLAAGEYEQYF. DNA for the CDR3: TGTGCCAGCAGTTTGGCGGCGGGAGAGTACGAGCAGTACTTC.

This clonotype has at least ten counts. In DNA, the CDR3 is TGTGCCAGCAGTCCGGGACAGGGGGATCAGCCCCAGCATTTT. This encodes CASSPGQGDQPQHF. The chain joins TRBV27 to TRBJ1-5; 11 positions match TRBD1. Germline CDR1 is MNHEY and CDR2 is SMNVEV (reference sequence). V dropped 5 bases and J dropped 5; count of bases not matched to a gene: 2. The CDR3 loop spans 14 amino acids.

This clonotype was counted only a few times. This rearrangement joins TRBV9 to TRBJ2-1, with D uncertain. The CDR3 has 13 amino acids. V was cut by 0 bases and J by 7 bases, with 8 bases left in between. The germline CDR1 and CDR2 sequences are SGDLS and YYNGEE. This CDR3 reads CASSVGAANEQFF. Here the CDR3 DNA reads TGTGCCAGCAGCGTAGGGGCGGCAAATGAGCAGTTCTTC.

This clonotype was detected many times. The J gene is TRBJ2-1, the V gene TRBV13, with D perhaps being TRBD1 or TRBD2 (5 bases each). The germline V gene encodes CDR1 PRHDT and CDR2 FYEKMQ (reference sequence). Deletions cut 3 bases from V and 6 bases from J, with 9 bases between. This CDR3 comprises 13 residues. The CDR3 DNA follows: TGTGCCAGCAGCTTGTACGGGACCAATGAGCAGTTCTTC. Amino acids: CASSLYGTNEQFF.

J is TRBJ2-5 and V is TRBV12-3 or TRBV12-4; 13 nucleotides align to TRBD2. CDR3 length: 16 residues. The trim removed 4 bases at V and 1 base at J, leaving 3 bases unmatched. As DNA, the CDR3 is TGTGCCAGCAGTTCCGGACTAGCGGGAGCCCAAGAGACCCAGTACTTC. It specifies CASSSGLAGAQETQYF.

This clonotype has a count of ten or more. This CDR3 reads CASSQTEGGYTF. CDR3 nucleotide sequence: TGTGCCAGCAGCCAAACGGAGGGTGGCTACACCTTC. This chain joins TRBV7-8 and TRBJ1-2; D not certain. V was clipped by 5 bases and J by 7 bases, with 11 bases between them. The CDR3 covers 12 residues. Germline V lookup: CDR1 SGHVS, CDR2 FQNEAQ.

A note on this clonotype: Given the absence of the conserved phenylalanine or tryptophan at the CDR3 end, a read error is likely. The rearrangement joins TRBV10-3 to TRBJ1-1; D is unclear. CDR1 is ENHRY, CDR2 SYGVKD, per germline. Trimming took off 3 bases at V and 11 bases at J, with 13 bases between the two ends. The length of the CDR3 is 12 residues. The DNA of the CDR3 is TGTGCCATCAGTGAAATTTTTATGGAGGCTTTCCTT. Encoded protein: CAISEIFMEAFL.

This clonotype was seen many times. The V call is TRBV6-1, the J call TRBJ2-1; 8 bases align to TRBD1. With 6 bases clipped from V and 9 bases from J, the junction kept 7 bases outside the gene matches. CDR1 and CDR2 from the germline V gene are MNHNS and SASEGT. This CDR3 is built from 13 residues. This chain's CDR3 is CASRLGQAGEQFF. The CDR3 coding sequence is TGTGCCAGCAGATTGGGACAGGCGGGTGAGCAGTTCTTC.

Many counts were recorded for this clonotype. The chain joins TRBV20-1 to TRBJ2-3, with 10 bases fitting TRBD2. CDR3 length: 13 residues. J gave up 3 bases and V 5 bases, and 2 bases lay outside the gene matches. Germline V gives CDR1 DFQATT, CDR2 SNEGSKA (reference sequence). CDR3 residues: CSAPAGGTDTQYF. DNA of the CDR3: TGCAGTGCTCCAGCGGGAGGGACAGATACGCAGTATTTT.

This clonotype occurred many times. The V call is TRBV28, the J call TRBJ1-1, with D unresolved. CDR1 MDHEN and CDR2 SYDVKM come from the germline V gene. Trimming removed 5 bases from V and 0 bases from J, with 10 bases in between. The CDR3 length is 14 residues. CDR3 residues: CASSAPGLNTEAFF. The DNA of the CDR3 is TGTGCCAGCAGTGCCCCCGGGTTGAACACTGAAGCTTTCTTT.

This clonotype has a count of ten or more. The genes are TRBV9 and TRBJ2-2; D possibly corresponds to TRBD1 (6 bases). V gave up 3 bases and J gave up 3 bases, with 15 bases separating them. The CDR3 spans 16 residues. CDR1 and CDR2 (germline): SGDLS, YYNGEE. The chain's CDR3 is CASSALSTGDTGELFF. The CDR3 nucleotides read TGTGCCAGCAGCGCACTATCGACAGGTGACACCGGGGAGCTGTTTTTT.

Comment on this clonotype: A far more abundant clone sits one base away, making this likely a read error. No conserved phenylalanine or tryptophan ends this CDR3, so it is likely a read error. The chain is built from TRBV27 and TRBJ2-7, with unresolved D. V was shortened by 6 bases and J by 5 bases, with 20 bases between the two germline ends. Germline values: CDR1 MNHEY, CDR2 SMNVEV (reference sequence). The CDR3 loop spans 15 amino acids. This CDR3 reads CASSPTLLSRNEQYL. CDR3 coding DNA: TGTGCCAGCAGCCCTACGCTTCTCAGTCGTAACGAGCAGTACCTC.

In its sample, this clonotype was seen many times. The chain joins TRBV20-1 to TRBJ1-2; D gene uncertain. With 3 bases removed from V and 4 bases from J, the gap between germline ends came to 9 bases. Germline V gives CDR1 DFQATT, CDR2 SNEGSKA (reference sequence). The CDR3 is 12 residues long. The CDR3 DNA reads TGCAGTGCTAGGGAACTCTCCTATGGCTACACCTTC. Its protein is CSARELSYGYTF.

Many counts were recorded for this clonotype. This chain uses TRBV29-1 with TRBJ1-2, with 7 bases lining up with TRBD1. Germline V gives CDR1 SQVTM, CDR2 ANQGSEA. V was clipped by 1 base and J by 3 bases; unmatched bases: 5. The CDR3 contains 14 residues. The CDR3 loop is CSVEATGVDYGYTF. The CDR3 DNA reads TGCAGCGTTGAAGCCACAGGGGTCGACTATGGCTACACCTTC.